This T cell receptor (beta chain) is from a study of cytomegalovirus exposure and HLA in healthy donors. Whole-study results and caveats: Information on immune exposure was restricted to one variable (CMV serostatus). Analysis was performed later, and it showed HLA-associated TCR beta chains to be more clonally expanded than equally common others.

Germline V lookup: CDR1 SQVTM, CDR2 ANQGSEA. Trimming removed 6 bases from V and 5 bases from J; junction bases left unmatched: 9. The CDR3 contains 14 residues. The study ran its PCR with 60 Vbeta and 13 Jbeta primers. Using immunoSEQ multiplex PCR, the repertoire was profiled, and TCRdb retains in-frame clones only, with some absent. The sample carries about 120,000 clones, 74% recorded once. On this clone itself: Its antigen is as yet unknown.

Sequencing used PBMCs. The genes are TRBV29-1 and TRBJ2-3, with TRBD1 matching over 9 bases. This receptor was taken from a human donor in good health. This CDR3 reads CSVGWGQGLDTQYF. The CDR3, as DNA: TGCAGCGTGGGGTGGGGACAGGGATTAGATACGCAGTATTTT.